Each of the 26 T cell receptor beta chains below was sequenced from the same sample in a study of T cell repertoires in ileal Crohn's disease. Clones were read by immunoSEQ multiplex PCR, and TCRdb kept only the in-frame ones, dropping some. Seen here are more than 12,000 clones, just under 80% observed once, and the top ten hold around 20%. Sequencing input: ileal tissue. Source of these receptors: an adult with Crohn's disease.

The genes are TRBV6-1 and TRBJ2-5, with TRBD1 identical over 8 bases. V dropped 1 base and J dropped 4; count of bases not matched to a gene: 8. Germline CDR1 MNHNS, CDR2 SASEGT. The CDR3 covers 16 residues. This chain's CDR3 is CASSEGTRTGRETQYF. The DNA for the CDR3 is TGTGCCAGCAGTGAAGGAACCCGGACAGGGAGAGAGACCCAGTACTTC.

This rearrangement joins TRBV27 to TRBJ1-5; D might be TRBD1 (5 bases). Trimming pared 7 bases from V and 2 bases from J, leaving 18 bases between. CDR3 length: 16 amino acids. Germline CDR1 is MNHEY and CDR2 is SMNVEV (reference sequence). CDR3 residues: CASNGLGQGGNQPQHF. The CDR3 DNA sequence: TGTGCCAGCAATGGCCTCGGGCAGGGTGGCAATCAGCCCCAGCATTTT.

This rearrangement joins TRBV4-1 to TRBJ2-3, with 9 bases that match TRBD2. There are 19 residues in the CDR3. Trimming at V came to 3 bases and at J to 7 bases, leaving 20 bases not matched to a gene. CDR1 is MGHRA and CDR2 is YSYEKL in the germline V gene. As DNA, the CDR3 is TGCGCCAGCAGCCACCTGTTTTCCCGCGGGGGGGCCTTTGAGCATACGCAGTATTTT. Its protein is CASSHLFSRGGAFEHTQYF.

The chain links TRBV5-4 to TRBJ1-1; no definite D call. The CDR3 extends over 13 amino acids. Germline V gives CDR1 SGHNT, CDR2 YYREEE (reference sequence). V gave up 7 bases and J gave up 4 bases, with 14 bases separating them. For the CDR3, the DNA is TGTGCCAGCTCCGACGGGGAGGGCACTGAAGCTTTCTTT. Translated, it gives CASSDGEGTEAFF.

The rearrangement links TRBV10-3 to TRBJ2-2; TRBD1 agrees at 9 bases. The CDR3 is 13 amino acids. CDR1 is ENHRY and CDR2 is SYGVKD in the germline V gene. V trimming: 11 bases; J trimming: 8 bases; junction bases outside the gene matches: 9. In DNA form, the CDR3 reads TGTGCCCTCCGGGACAGGGTCGTTGGGGAGCTGTTTTTT. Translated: CALRDRVVGELFF.

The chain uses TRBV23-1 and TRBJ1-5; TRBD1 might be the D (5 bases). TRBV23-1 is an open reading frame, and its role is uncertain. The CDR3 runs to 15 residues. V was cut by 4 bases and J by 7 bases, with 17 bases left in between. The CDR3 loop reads CASSPPAGLWQPQHF. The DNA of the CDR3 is TGCGCCAGCAGTCCCCCCGCAGGGTTGTGGCAGCCCCAGCATTTT.

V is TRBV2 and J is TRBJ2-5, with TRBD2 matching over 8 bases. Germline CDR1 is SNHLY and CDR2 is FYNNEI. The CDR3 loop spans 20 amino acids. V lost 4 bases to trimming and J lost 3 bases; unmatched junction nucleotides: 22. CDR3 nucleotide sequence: TGTGCCAGCAGTGGTCCCCTAACCGGGTTGGCGGGGGGCCGAAAAGAGACCCAGTACTTC. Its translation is CASSGPLTGLAGGRKETQYF.

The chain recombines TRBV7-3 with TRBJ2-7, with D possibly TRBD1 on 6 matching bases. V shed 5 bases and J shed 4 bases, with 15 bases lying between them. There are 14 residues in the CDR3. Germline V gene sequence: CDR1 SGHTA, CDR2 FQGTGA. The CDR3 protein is CASSKQGGLYEQYF. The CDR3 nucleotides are TGTGCCAGCAGCAAACAGGGTGGCCTTTACGAGCAGTACTTC.

The CDR3 coding sequence is TGCAGCGTTGGGGAGACAGGGGGCGCGTTGGAAGGCTACACCTTC. Its protein is CSVGETGGALEGYTF. The rearrangement joins TRBV29-1 to TRBJ1-2; TRBD1 aligns across 10 bases. This CDR3 is built from 15 residues. With 4 bases clipped from V and 8 bases from J, the junction kept 13 bases outside the gene matches. The germline V gene has CDR1 SQVTM and CDR2 ANQGSEA.

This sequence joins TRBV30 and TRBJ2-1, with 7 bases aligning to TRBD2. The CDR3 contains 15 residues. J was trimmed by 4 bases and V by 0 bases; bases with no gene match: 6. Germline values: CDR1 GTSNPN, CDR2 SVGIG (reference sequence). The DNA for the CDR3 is TGTGCCTGGAGTGTAGGAGCGGGAAGATACAATGAGCAGTTCTTC. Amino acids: CAWSVGAGRYNEQFF.

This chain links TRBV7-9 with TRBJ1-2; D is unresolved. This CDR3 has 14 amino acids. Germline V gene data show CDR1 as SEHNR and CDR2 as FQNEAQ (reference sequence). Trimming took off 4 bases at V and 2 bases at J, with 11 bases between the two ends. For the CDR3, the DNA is TGTGCCAGCAGCTCGACAACAGAAAACTATGGCTACACCTTC. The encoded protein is CASSSTTENYGYTF.

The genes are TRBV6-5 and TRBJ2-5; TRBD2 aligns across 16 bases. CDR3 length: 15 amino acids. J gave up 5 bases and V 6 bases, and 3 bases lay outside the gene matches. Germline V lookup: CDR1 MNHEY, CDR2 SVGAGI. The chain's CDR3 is CASSGTSGGAETQYF. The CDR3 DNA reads TGTGCCAGCAGCGGGACTAGCGGGGGGGCGGAGACCCAGTACTTC.

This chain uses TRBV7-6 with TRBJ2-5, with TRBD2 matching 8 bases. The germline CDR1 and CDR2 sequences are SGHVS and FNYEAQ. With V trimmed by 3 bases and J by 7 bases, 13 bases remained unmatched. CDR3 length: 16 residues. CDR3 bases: TGTGCCAGCAGCTTCGAACAGACTAGCGCCGGGGGGACCCAGTACTTC. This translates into CASSFEQTSAGGTQYF.

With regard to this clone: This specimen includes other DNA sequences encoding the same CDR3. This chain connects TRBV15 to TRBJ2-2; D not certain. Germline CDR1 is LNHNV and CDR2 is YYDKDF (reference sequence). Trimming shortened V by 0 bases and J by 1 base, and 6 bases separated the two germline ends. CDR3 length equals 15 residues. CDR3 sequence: CATSRDLGNTGELFF. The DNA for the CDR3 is TGTGCCACCAGCAGAGATCTCGGGAACACCGGGGAGCTGTTTTTT. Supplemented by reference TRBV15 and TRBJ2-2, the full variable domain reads DAMVIQNPRYQVTQFGKPVTLSCSQTLNHNVMYWYQQKSSQAPKLLFHYYDKDFNNEADTPDNFQSRRPNTSFCFLDIRSPGLGDTAMYLCATSRDLGNTGELFFGEGSRLTVL.

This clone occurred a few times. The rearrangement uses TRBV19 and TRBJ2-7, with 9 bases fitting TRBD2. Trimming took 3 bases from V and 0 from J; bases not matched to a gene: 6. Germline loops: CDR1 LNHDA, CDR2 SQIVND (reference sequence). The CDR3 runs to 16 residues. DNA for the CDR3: TGTGCCAGTAGTATTTCCGCTAGCGGGGTCTCCTACGAGCAGTACTTC. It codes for CASSISASGVSYEQYF.

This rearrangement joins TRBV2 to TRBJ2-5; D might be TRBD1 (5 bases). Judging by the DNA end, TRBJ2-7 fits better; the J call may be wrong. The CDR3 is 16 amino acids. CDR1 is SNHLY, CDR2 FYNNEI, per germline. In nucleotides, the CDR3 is TGTGCCAGCAGCCTGGCAGGTACGAAGGGGCACGGCGAGCAGTACTTC. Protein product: CASSLAGTKGHGEQYF.

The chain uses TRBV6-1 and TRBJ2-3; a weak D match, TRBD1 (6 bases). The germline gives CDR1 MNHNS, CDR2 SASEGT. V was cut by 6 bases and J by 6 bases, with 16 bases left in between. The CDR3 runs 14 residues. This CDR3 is CASRYRVERDTQYF. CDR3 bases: TGTGCCAGCAGATACAGGGTGGAGAGGGATACGCAGTATTTT.

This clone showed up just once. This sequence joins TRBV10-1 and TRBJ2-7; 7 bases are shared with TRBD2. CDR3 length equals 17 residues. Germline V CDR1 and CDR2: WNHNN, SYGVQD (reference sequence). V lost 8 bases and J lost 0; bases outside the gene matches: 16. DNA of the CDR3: TGCGCCAGCGATCTCAAAGGGCGGGGGACCTACTCCTACGAGCAGTACTTC. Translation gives CASDLKGRGTYSYEQYF.

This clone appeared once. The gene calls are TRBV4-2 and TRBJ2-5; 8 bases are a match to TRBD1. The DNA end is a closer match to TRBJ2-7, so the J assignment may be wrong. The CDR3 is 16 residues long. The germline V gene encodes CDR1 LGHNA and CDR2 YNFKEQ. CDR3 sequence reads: CASSQDWRQGAHEQYF. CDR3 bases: TGTGCCAGCAGCCAAGATTGGCGCCAGGGGGCCCACGAGCAGTACTTC.

The CDR3 protein is CASSRTEVGSPLHF. The CDR3 DNA reads TGTGCCAGCAGTCGGACAGAGGTTGGTTCACCCCTCCACTTT. This chain uses TRBV27 with TRBJ1-6; possibly TRBD1 for D (6 bases). The CDR3 has 14 amino acids. Germline loops: CDR1 MNHEY, CDR2 SMNVEV (reference sequence). Trimming left V 5 bases short and J 9 bases short, with 14 bases between.

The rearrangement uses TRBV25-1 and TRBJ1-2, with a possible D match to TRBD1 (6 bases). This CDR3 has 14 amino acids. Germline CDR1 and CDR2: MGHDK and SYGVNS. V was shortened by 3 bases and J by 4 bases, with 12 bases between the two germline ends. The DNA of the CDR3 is TGTGCCAGCAGTGATGAGGGGGGGTTCTATGGCTACACCTTC. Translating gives CASSDEGGFYGYTF.

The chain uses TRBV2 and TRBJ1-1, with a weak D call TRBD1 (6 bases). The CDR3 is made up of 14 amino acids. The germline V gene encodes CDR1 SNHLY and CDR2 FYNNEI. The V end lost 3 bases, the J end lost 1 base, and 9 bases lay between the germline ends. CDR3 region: CASSEGARNTEAFF. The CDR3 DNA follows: TGTGCCAGCAGTGAGGGGGCGAGGAACACTGAAGCTTTCTTT. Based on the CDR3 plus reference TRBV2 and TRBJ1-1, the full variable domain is EPEVTQTPSHQVTQMGQEVILRCVPISNHLYFYWYRQILGQKVEFLVSFYNNEISEKSEIFDDQFSVERPDGSNFTLKIRSTKLEDSAMYFCASSEGARNTEAFFGQGTRLTVV.

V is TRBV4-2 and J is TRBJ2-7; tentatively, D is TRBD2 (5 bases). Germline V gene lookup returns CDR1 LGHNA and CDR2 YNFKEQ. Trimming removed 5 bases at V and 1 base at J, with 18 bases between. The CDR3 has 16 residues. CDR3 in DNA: TGTGCCAGCAGCTGGGTCGTAGGGAGCGGTTCCTACGAGCAGTACTTC. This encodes CASSWVVGSGSYEQYF.

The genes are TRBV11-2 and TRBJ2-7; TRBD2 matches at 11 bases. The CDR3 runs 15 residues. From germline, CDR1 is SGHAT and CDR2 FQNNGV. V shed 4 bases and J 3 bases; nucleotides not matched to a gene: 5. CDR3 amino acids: CASSSTSGVNYEQYF. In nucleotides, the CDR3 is TGTGCCAGCAGCTCGACTAGCGGGGTGAACTACGAGCAGTACTTC. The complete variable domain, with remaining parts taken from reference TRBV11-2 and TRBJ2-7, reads EAGVAQSPRYKIIEKRQSVAFWCNPISGHATLYWYQQILGQGPKLLIQFQNNGVVDDSQLPKDRFSAERLKGVDSTLKIQPAKLEDSAVYLCASSSTSGVNYEQYFGPGTRLTVT.

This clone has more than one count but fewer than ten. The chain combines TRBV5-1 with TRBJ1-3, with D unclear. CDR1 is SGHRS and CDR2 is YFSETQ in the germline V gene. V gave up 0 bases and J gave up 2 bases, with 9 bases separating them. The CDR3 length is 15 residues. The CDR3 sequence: CASSLGAGAGNTIYF. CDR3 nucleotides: TGCGCCAGCAGCTTGGGGGCGGGTGCTGGAAACACCATATATTTT.

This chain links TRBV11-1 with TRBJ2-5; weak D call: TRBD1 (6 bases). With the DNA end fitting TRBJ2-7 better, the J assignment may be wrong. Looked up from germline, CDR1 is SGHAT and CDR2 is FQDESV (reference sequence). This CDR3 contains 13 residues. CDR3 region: CASSLFQGNEQYF. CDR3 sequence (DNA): TGTGCCAGCAGCTTATTTCAGGGGAACGAGCAGTACTTC.